The 27 T cell receptor beta chains in this list originate from one sample, sequenced in a study of cytomegalovirus exposure and HLA in healthy donors. Here immunoSEQ multiplex PCR was the method, and the copy in TCRdb shows in-frame clones only, minus some. The sample has 130,000 to 150,000 clones; 70% to 90% are singletons. Sequencing was done on a sample of PBMCs. These receptors came from a woman aged 18-29 years in good health and CMV-seropositive.

There are a few counts of this clone. The genes are TRBV4-3 and TRBJ2-6, with 7 bases identical to TRBD1. Germline CDR1 is LGHNA and CDR2 is YSLEER. The CDR3 covers 17 residues. J was trimmed by 2 bases and V by 3 bases; bases with no gene match: 7. CDR3 sequence reads: CASSHTTTGTGANVLTF. The CDR3 bases are TGCGCCAGCAGCCACACCACGACAGGGACTGGGGCCAACGTCCTGACTTTC.

The chain combines TRBV5-1 with TRBJ2-3; TRBD1 might be the D (5 bases). In germline, CDR1 is SGHRS, CDR2 YFSETQ. CDR3 length equals 13 residues. V was cut by 2 bases and J by 3 bases, with 7 bases left in between. The CDR3 DNA reads TGCGCCAGCAGCTTCTCAGGGACAGATACGCAGTATTTT. The encoded protein is CASSFSGTDTQYF.

The CDR3, as DNA: TGTGCCAGTAGTGCTTCCCTGGGACTAGCGGGAGTCAATGAGCAGTTCTTC. This sequence encodes CASSASLGLAGVNEQFF. V gene TRBV19 combines with J gene TRBJ2-1; 14 bases fit TRBD2. Germline CDR1 and CDR2: LNHDA and SQIVND (reference sequence). CDR3 size: 17 residues. V dropped 5 bases and J dropped 6; count of bases not matched to a gene: 9. The complete variable domain, with remaining parts taken from reference TRBV19 and TRBJ2-1, reads DGGITQSPKYLFRKEGQNVTLSCEQNLNHDAMYWYRQDPGQGLRLIYYSQIVNDFQKGDIAEGYSVSREKKESFPLTVTSAQKNPTAFYLCASSASLGLAGVNEQFFGPGTRLTVL.

Only a few counts were recorded for this clone. The V gene is TRBV7-2, the J gene TRBJ2-7; TRBD1 might be the D (6 bases). V dropped 7 bases and J dropped 2 bases, with 15 bases sitting between them. CDR3 length equals 14 residues. CDR1 and CDR2 (germline): SGHTA, FQGNSA. This CDR3 is CASTRTEGPYEQYF. The CDR3 DNA reads TGTGCCAGCACCCGGACAGAAGGACCCTACGAGCAGTACTTC.

This clone showed up just a few times. V usage is TRBV10-3 and J usage is TRBJ2-7; 9 nucleotides align to TRBD1. This CDR3 region has 16 residues. Germline V gives CDR1 ENHRY, CDR2 SYGVKD. Trimming at V came to 2 bases and at J to 2 bases, leaving 7 bases not matched to a gene. The CDR3 reads CAISENLGTGTYEQYF. In DNA form, the CDR3 reads TGTGCCATCAGTGAGAACCTCGGGACAGGGACCTACGAGCAGTACTTC.

This chain uses TRBV5-1 with TRBJ1-4, with D possibly matching TRBD1 (6 bases). Trimming left V 3 bases short and J 6 bases short, with 9 bases between. Germline lookup yields CDR1 SGHRS and CDR2 YFSETQ. The CDR3 covers 13 residues. The CDR3 DNA sequence: TGCGCCAGCAGCTCCGGGACACATGAAAAACTGTTTTTT. Translating gives CASSSGTHEKLFF.

This chain joins TRBV11-3 and TRBJ2-7; TRBD1 matches 7 bases. The CDR3 covers 18 residues. From germline, CDR1 is SGHNT and CDR2 YENEEA. V shed 2 bases, J shed 1 base, and the junction held 14 bases outside the gene matches. Written as DNA, the CDR3 is TGTGCCAGCAGCTTAAGGTCAGTTCTGTTGGGACAGTCCTACGAGCAGTACTTC. It codes for CASSLRSVLLGQSYEQYF. Based on the CDR3 plus reference TRBV11-3 and TRBJ2-7, the full variable domain is EAGVVQSPRYKIIEKKQPVAFWCNPISGHNTLYWYLQNLGQGPELLIRYENEEAVDDSQLPKDRFSAERLKGVDSTLKIQPAELGDSAVYLCASSLRSVLLGQSYEQYFGPGTRLTVT.

The chain carries TRBV6-6 and TRBJ1-3; maybe TRBD1 (5 bases). The length of the CDR3 is 15 residues. The germline CDR1 and CDR2 sequences are MNHNY and SVGAGI (reference sequence). V lost 6 bases and J 1 base, leaving 13 bases between the germline ends. For the CDR3, the DNA is TGTGCCAGCAGCGCCAAAAGGGGTTCTGGAAACACCATATATTTT. It encodes CASSAKRGSGNTIYF.

The gene calls are TRBV10-1 and TRBJ2-1; TRBD2 aligns across 7 bases. V lost 3 bases to trimming and J lost 7 bases; unmatched junction nucleotides: 6. Germline assignment: CDR1 WNHNN and CDR2 SYGVQD (reference sequence). The CDR3 is 14 amino acids. The chain's CDR3 is CASSDTGRKNEQFF. CDR3 nucleotide sequence: TGCGCCAGCAGTGATACCGGGAGGAAGAATGAGCAGTTCTTC.

The gene calls are TRBV5-5 and TRBJ1-2; 8 nucleotides align to TRBD1. V lost 4 bases and J lost 4; bases outside the gene matches: 6. The CDR3 has 14 residues. The V gene's germline CDR1 is SGHKS and CDR2 YYEKEE (reference sequence). The CDR3 region is CASSGPGTGYGYTF. CDR3 DNA: TGTGCCAGCAGCGGACCCGGGACAGGCTATGGCTACACCTTC.

This chain uses TRBV19 with TRBJ1-1; D not resolved. Germline assignment: CDR1 LNHDA and CDR2 SQIVND (reference sequence). The CDR3 is 12 residues long. Trimming left V 7 bases short and J 7 bases short, with 13 bases between. CDR3 amino acids: CASMYGGDEAFF. The DNA of the CDR3 is TGTGCCAGTATGTACGGCGGGGATGAAGCTTTCTTT.

This clone was counted between two and nine times. V and J are TRBV6-5 and TRBJ2-7; maybe TRBD2 (5 bases). Germline assignment: CDR1 MNHEY and CDR2 SVGAGI. The ends were cut back, 8 bases at V and 2 bases at J, with 16 bases in the middle. The CDR3 runs to 14 residues. CDR3 residues: CASRIQRRAYEQYF. CDR3 in DNA: TGTGCCAGCCGGATACAGCGGCGGGCCTACGAGCAGTACTTC.

The chain couples TRBV4-1 to TRBJ2-7; D is perhaps TRBD2 (6 bases). The V end was cut by 0 bases, the J end by 4 bases, with 13 bases between. CDR3 length: 15 amino acids. CDR1 MGHRA and CDR2 YSYEKL come from the germline V gene. The CDR3 loop is CASSQDYGLTYEQYF. The DNA of the CDR3 is TGCGCCAGCAGCCAAGATTATGGACTAACTTACGAGCAGTACTTC.

The chain employs TRBV7-9 and TRBJ1-2; D might be TRBD1 (6 bases). The CDR3 extends over 14 amino acids. Between the trimmed V and J ends, which lost 5 bases and 10 bases, there was a span of 20 bases. Germline CDR1 reads SEHNR; CDR2 reads FQNEAQ (reference sequence). The CDR3 DNA sequence: TGTGCCAGCAGCCCCCGGGACAACGCCATGTACTACACCTTC. Translation gives CASSPRDNAMYYTF.

The rearrangement joins TRBV5-4 to TRBJ2-7; 7 bases align to TRBD2. This CDR3 is 13 amino acids long. V dropped 6 bases and J dropped 7; count of bases not matched to a gene: 10. CDR1 is SGHNT and CDR2 is YYREEE in the germline V gene (reference sequence). The CDR3 reads CASTKAGVREQYF. In DNA, the CDR3 is TGTGCCAGCACCAAGGCGGGGGTTAGGGAGCAGTACTTC.

The chain employs TRBV7-8 and TRBJ2-7; TRBD1 aligns across 8 bases. CDR1 and CDR2 (germline): SGHVS, FQNEAQ. This CDR3 is built from 14 residues. Trimming at V came to 6 bases and at J to 3 bases, leaving 7 bases not matched to a gene. This CDR3 is CASSSYGTGYEQYF. In DNA form, the CDR3 reads TGTGCCAGCAGTTCGTATGGGACAGGCTACGAGCAGTACTTC.

This clone has just one count. This chain uses TRBV4-3 with TRBJ2-3; TRBD2 agrees at 8 bases. The CDR3 runs to 17 residues. In germline, CDR1 is LGHNA, CDR2 YSLEER. The V and J ends lost 4 bases and 4 bases, in that order; junction bases with no gene match: 13. The CDR3 loop reads CASSPRHITGGADTQYF. In DNA form, the CDR3 reads TGCGCCAGCAGCCCCAGACACATAACGGGAGGGGCAGATACGCAGTATTTT.

The chain uses TRBV6-5 and TRBJ2-1, with 8 positions matching TRBD2. CDR1 and CDR2 (germline): MNHEY, SVGAGI. The J segment lost 10 bases and the V segment lost 5 bases, leaving 4 bases of the junction unmatched. This CDR3 contains 12 residues. The CDR3 coding sequence is TGTGCCAGCAGTAGCGGGAGAGGGGAGCAGTTCTTC. Protein: CASSSGRGEQFF.

This clone has just one count. The chain employs TRBV5-1 and TRBJ2-3; 10 nucleotides match TRBD2. The V segment lost 4 bases and the J segment 4 bases; nucleotides outside the gene matches: 3. Germline V CDR1 and CDR2: SGHRS, YFSETQ. The CDR3 covers 14 residues. CDR3 nucleotides: TGCGCCAGCAGCCCAGGGACTAGCGCAGATACGCAGTATTTT. Its protein is CASSPGTSADTQYF.

The chain carries TRBV2 and TRBJ1-2; no definite D call. Germline-derived CDR1 and CDR2 are SNHLY and FYNNEI. The CDR3 runs to 13 residues. V was trimmed by 1 base and J by 8 bases, leaving 11 bases between them. The CDR3 nucleotides read TGTGCCAGCAGTGAAGAACAGTATGAAGGCTACACCTTC. Protein sequence: CASSEEQYEGYTF.

This rearrangement joins TRBV5-1 to TRBJ1-5; D is perhaps TRBD1 (5 bases). The CDR3 runs 14 residues. Trimming cost V 0 bases and J 4 bases, with 8 bases left between them. CDR1 and CDR2 from the germline V gene are SGHRS and YFSETQ. DNA of the CDR3: TGCGCCAGCAGCTTGGGACAGCAAAATCAGCCCCAGCATTTT. Its protein is CASSLGQQNQPQHF.

The chain couples TRBV5-1 to TRBJ1-3, with D maybe TRBD1 (5 bases). V was shortened by 4 bases and J by 1 base, with 12 bases between the two germline ends. This CDR3 is built from 15 residues. From germline, CDR1 is SGHRS and CDR2 YFSETQ. CDR3 in DNA: TGCGCCAGCAGCACCGCAGGGAAGTCTGGAAACACCATATATTTT. Its translation is CASSTAGKSGNTIYF.

The chain employs TRBV30 and TRBJ2-7; D perhaps matches TRBD1 (5 bases). Germline V gives CDR1 GTSNPN, CDR2 SVGIG (reference sequence). V lost 2 bases and J lost 3, with 8 bases in between. This CDR3 contains 12 residues. CDR3 sequence (DNA): TGTGCCTGGAGTATACAGGACTACGAGCAGTACTTC. Protein: CAWSIQDYEQYF.

The chain is built from TRBV19 and TRBJ1-1; no clear D gene. Trimming removed 4 bases from V and 7 bases from J, with 10 bases in between. CDR3 length equals 12 residues. Germline V CDR1 and CDR2: LNHDA, SQIVND (reference sequence). The CDR3, as DNA: TGTGCCAGTAGTAATACCGGGGTTGAAGCTTTCTTT. It specifies CASSNTGVEAFF.

The chain uses TRBV19 and TRBJ1-2; 9 bases are shared with TRBD1. Germline V lookup: CDR1 LNHDA, CDR2 SQIVND (reference sequence). This CDR3 is 16 amino acids long. The ends lost 3 bases at V and 6 bases at J; junction bases unmatched: 11. CDR3: CASSMLLGQGYHGYTF. In DNA, the CDR3 is TGTGCCAGTAGTATGCTCCTGGGACAGGGATATCATGGCTACACCTTC.

This rearrangement joins TRBV2 to TRBJ2-7; tentative D call: TRBD1 (6 bases). This CDR3 is built from 13 residues. V shed 7 bases and J shed 4 bases, with 14 bases lying between them. Germline V gene lookup returns CDR1 SNHLY and CDR2 FYNNEI. CDR3 sequence reads: CASTKGGRYEQYF. CDR3 in DNA: TGTGCCAGCACCAAAGGGGGACGGTACGAGCAGTACTTC.

The count of this clone is one. The chain links TRBV29-1 to TRBJ2-1, with TRBD1 identical over 9 bases. The germline V gene encodes CDR1 SQVTM and CDR2 ANQGSEA. The V and J ends lost 0 bases and 7 bases, in that order; junction bases with no gene match: 13. This CDR3 region has 17 residues. The CDR3 sequence: CSVEDPRNRGPINEQFF. CDR3 DNA: TGCAGCGTTGAAGACCCGCGGAACAGGGGGCCTATAAATGAGCAGTTCTTC.